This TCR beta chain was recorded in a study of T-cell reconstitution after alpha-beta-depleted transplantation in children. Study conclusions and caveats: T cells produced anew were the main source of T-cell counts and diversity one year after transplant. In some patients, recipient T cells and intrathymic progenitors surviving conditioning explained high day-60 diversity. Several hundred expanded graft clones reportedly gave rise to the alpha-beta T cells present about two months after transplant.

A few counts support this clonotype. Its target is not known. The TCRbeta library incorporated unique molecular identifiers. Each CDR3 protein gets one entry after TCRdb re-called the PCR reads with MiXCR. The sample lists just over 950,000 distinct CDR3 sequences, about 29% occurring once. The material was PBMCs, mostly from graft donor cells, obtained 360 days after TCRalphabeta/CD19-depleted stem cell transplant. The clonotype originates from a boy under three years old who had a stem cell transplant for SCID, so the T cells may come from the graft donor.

The CDR3 sequence: CASSLGFHPEAEKLFF. The CDR3, as DNA: TGTGCCAGCAGCTTAGGTTTCCATCCGGAGGCAGAAAAACTGTTTTTT. J is TRBJ1-4 and V is TRBV7-9; D is unresolved. This CDR3 is built from 16 residues. The V and J ends lost 1 base and 8 bases respectively, with 17 bases between them. Germline V gives CDR1 SEHNR, CDR2 FQNEAQ (reference sequence).